This TCR beta chain was recorded in a study of CD8 T cells in ankylosing spondylitis. Quantitative 5'-RACE was performed with molecular barcodes, and it yielded the TCR beta libraries. Via MiXCR, TCRdb re-called the 5' RACE reads, giving one row per CDR3 protein. The table lists about 360,000 distinct CDR3 sequences, approximately 20% of them singletons. As for this clonotype: As yet, its antigen is unknown.

Study-wide points: Reportedly, significant enrichment of disease-linked clones occurred in matched ankylosing spondylitis synovial fluid. Seemingly distinctive of ankylosing spondylitis blood was a TCR beta motif formed by eight highly homologous variants. Relatively scarce in peripheral blood, disease-linked clones were CD8+.

Trimming cost V 0 bases and J 5 bases, with 11 bases left between them. The CDR3 is 14 residues long. The germline V gene has CDR1 MGHRA and CDR2 YSYEKL. The sequencing input was blood, either unsorted or a sorted T cell fraction (not recorded which). The genes are TRBV4-1 and TRBJ2-7; D gene unclear. The clonotype was recovered from a male donor with ankylosing spondylitis or in good health (not recorded which). CDR3 amino acids: CASSQDTEYHEQYF. CDR3 nucleotides: TGCGCCAGCAGCCAAGATACTGAGTACCACGAGCAGTACTTC.